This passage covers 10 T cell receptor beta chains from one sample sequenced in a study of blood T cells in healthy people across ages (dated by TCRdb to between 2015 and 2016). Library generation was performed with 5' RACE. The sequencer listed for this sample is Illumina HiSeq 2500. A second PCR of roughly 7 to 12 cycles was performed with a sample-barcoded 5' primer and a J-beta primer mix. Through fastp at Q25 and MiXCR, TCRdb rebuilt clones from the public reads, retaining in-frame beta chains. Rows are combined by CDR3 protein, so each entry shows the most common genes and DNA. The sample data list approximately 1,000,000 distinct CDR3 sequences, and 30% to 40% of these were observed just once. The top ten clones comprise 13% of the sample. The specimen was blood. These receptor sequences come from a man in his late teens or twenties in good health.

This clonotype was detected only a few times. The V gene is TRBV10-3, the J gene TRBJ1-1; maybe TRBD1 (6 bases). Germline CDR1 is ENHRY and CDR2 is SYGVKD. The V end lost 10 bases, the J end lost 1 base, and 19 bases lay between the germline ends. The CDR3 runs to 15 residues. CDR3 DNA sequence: TGTGCCACCAGAGACCCGGGACACGGGAACACTGAAGCTTTCTTT. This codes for CATRDPGHGNTEAFF.

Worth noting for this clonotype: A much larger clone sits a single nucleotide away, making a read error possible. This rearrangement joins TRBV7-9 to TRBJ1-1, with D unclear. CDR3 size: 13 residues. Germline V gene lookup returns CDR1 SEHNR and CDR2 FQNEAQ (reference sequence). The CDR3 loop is CTSSLSISTEAFF. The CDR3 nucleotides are TGTACCAGCAGCTTAAGTATTTCCACTGAAGCTTTCTTT.

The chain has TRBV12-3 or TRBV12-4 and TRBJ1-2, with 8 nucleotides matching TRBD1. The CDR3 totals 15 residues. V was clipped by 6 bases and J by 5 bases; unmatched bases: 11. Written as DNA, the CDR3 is TGTGCCAGCAGGGGGTCGACAGGGGATCGGTATGGCTACACCTTC. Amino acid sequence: CASRGSTGDRYGYTF.

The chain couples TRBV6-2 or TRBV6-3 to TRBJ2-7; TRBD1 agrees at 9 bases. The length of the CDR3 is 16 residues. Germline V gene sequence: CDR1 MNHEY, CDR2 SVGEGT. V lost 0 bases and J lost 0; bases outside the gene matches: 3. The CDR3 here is CASSYSTGGNSYEQYF. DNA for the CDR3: TGTGCCAGCAGTTACTCGACAGGGGGAAACTCCTACGAGCAGTACTTC.

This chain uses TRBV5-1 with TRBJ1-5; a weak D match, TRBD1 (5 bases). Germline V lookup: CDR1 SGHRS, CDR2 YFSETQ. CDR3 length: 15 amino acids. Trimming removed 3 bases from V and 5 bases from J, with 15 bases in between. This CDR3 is CASSSGGGGDQPQHF. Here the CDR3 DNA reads TGCGCCAGCAGCTCGGGGGGGGGTGGCGATCAGCCCCAGCATTTT.

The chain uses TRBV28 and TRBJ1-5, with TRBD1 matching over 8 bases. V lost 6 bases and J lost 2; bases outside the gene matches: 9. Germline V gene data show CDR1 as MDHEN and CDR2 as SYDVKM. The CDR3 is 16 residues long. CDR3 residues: CASSNRTGMGNQPQHF. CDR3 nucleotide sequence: TGTGCCAGCAGCAACCGGACAGGGATGGGCAATCAGCCCCAGCATTTT.

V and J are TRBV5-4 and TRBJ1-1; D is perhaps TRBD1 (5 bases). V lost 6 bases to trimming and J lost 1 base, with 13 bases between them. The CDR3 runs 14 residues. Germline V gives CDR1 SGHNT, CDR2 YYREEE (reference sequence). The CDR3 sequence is CASTNLTENTEAFF. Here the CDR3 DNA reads TGTGCCAGCACCAATCTGACAGAGAACACTGAAGCTTTCTTT.

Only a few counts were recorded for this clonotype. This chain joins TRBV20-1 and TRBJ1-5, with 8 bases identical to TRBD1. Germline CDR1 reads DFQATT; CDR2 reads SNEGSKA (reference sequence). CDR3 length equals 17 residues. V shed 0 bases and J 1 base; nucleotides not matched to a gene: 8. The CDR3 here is CSARDWRRTGSNQPQHF. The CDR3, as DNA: TGCAGTGCTAGAGATTGGAGACGGACAGGGAGCAATCAGCCCCAGCATTTT.

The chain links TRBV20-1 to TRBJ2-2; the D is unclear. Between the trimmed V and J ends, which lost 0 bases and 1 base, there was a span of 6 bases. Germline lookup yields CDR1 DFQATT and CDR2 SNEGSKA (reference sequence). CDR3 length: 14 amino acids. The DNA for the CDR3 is TGCAGTGCTAGAGATGTAGGGAACACCGGGGAGCTGTTTTTT. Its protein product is CSARDVGNTGELFF.

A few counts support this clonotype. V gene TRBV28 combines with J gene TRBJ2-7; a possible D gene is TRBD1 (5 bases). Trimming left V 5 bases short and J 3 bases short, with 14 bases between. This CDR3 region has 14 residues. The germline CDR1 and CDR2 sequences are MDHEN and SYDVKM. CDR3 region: CASSNKDIHYEQYF. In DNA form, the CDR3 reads TGTGCCAGCAGTAACAAGGACATTCACTACGAGCAGTACTTC.